This T cell receptor beta chain was documented in a study of tumor-infiltrating lymphocytes in primary liver carcinoma. Background on the study: The tumors ranged from roughly 4 to 11 cm across and fell within stage T1-T3 N0M0.

The source of the blood RNA was unsorted whole blood, and germline DNA was extracted as well. Patients carried chronic HBV infection without prior treatment. A constant-region primer served to make TCR beta cDNA from around 540 ng total RNA. Libraries for TCR beta were built through three nested multiplex PCR rounds, which together made up a slightly modified ARM-PCR procedure. TCRdb called the multiplex PCR reads again in MiXCR, with one record for every CDR3 protein. Of 310,000 or so distinct CDR3 sequences detected, 50% to 75% appear once; the ten largest clones hold about 18%. About this clonotype: The junction departs from the called germline gene at one end, perhaps through a read error.

The sequence was obtained from a woman in her 30s with primary liver carcinoma and hepatitis B virus infection. The sequenced material came from peripheral blood.

CDR3 amino acids: CASSFSGGVAEF. DNA of the CDR3: TGTGCCAGCAGTTTTAGCGGGGGGGTGGCGGAATTC. V usage is TRBV7-8 and J usage is TRBJ2-7; the match to TRBD2 covers 11 bases. This CDR3 region has 12 residues. Looked up from germline, CDR1 is SGHVS and CDR2 is FQNEAQ.